This TCR beta chain derives from a study of control samples from healthy donors and cancer patients. Trimming took 6 bases from V and 1 from J; bases not matched to a gene: 6. The CDR3 has 15 amino acids. Germline CDR1 and CDR2: LNHDA and SQIVND (reference sequence). Data came from immunoSEQ multiplex PCR; TCRdb stores just in-frame clones and leaves some out. This sample has 100,000 to 150,000 clones, with just under 90% found just once. The source material was PBMCs. The rearrangement joins TRBV19 to TRBJ2-1; 7 bases are a match to TRBD1. The source is a man aged 45-65 years with head and neck cancer. The CDR3: CASRTGVGSYNEQFF. CDR3 sequence (DNA): TGTGCCAGTAGAACAGGGGTGGGGTCCTACAATGAGCAGTTCTTC.